The source of this T cell receptor (beta chain) is a study of blood T cell repertoires in COVID-19. CDR3 length: 15 amino acids. The germline gives CDR1 MNHEY, CDR2 SVGAGI. The V and J ends lost 3 bases and 5 bases, in that order; junction bases with no gene match: 9. Enrolment of Seattle patients took place during active infection, and they were followed longitudinally. Clones were sequenced by immunoSEQ multiplex PCR, and TCRdb holds only the in-frame ones, with some missing. The sample carries roughly 340,000 clones, around 92% recorded once. The sample was peripheral blood. The gene calls are TRBV6-5 and TRBJ1-1; 7 bases are shared with TRBD1. This clonotype was obtained from a woman in her twenties or thirties with COVID-19, enrolled during active disease. DNA of the CDR3: TGTGCCAGCAGTTATTACGGAGGGGGCTCGACTGAAGCTTTCTTT. Amino acids: CASSYYGGGSTEAFF.